A selection of T cell receptor beta chains follows, all from one sample in a study of T cell responses to AZD1222 COVID-19 vaccine. This table comes from immunoSEQ multiplex PCR, and its TCRdb copy is limited to in-frame clones, with some not included. Of approximately 120,000 clones in the sample, around nine tenths were seen once. The sequencing used peripheral blood, collected on day 0 of AZD1222 vaccination. The receptor source for this set is an adult in good health. CDR3s include the opening cysteine and the closing phenylalanine or tryptophan. The order of the fields is J gene, V gene, CDR3 protein.

TRBJ1-2,TRBV12-5,CPGPRLGYTF
TRBJ2-1,TRBV9,CASSGGLAGNNEQFF
TRBJ1-4,TRBV11-2,CASSLVVGGVGEKLFF
TRBJ2-3,TRBV2,CATRRDIGGNTQYF
TRBJ2-2,TRBV19,CASSNPRGGWDGELFF
TRBJ1-5,TRBV2,CASSPNSNQPQHF
TRBJ1-6,TRBV6-6,CASSRATGQGQNSPLHF
TRBJ1-2,TRBV27,CASSLSWTASRTYGYTF
TRBJ2-1,TRBV7-4,CASSAMYNEQFF
TRBJ2-3,TRBV6-1,CASSGLRGRVPDTQYF
TRBJ2-7,TRBV7-2,CASSQTRAYEQYF
TRBJ2-7,TRBV4-3,CASSQVWQGVREQYF
TRBJ2-7,TRBV11-2,CASSPTRQSAYEQYF
TRBJ1-1,TRBV30,CAWSSGGRGRQTEAFF
TRBJ2-5,TRBV29-1,CSVERQQETQYF
TRBJ2-6,TRBV5-6,CASQAVAQGYSGANVLTF
TRBJ1-3,TRBV9,CASSRGGGTGWAGNTIYF
TRBJ1-5,TRBV6-5,CASSYSTGVHQPQHF
TRBJ2-6,TRBV4-1,CASGGGPSSGANVLTF
TRBJ2-7,TRBV28,CASSSGSSYEQYF
TRBJ2-1,TRBV7-2,CASRPTSDYNEQFF
TRBJ2-7,TRBV15,CATSRDNRGTYEQYF
TRBJ1-2,TRBV19,CASSVGQQNHNYGYTF
TRBJ2-1,TRBV28,CASSSRGLGHNEQFF
TRBJ1-4,TRBV28,CASSQVGEGSEKLFF
TRBJ1-5,TRBV6-5,CATMIDPIRPQHF
TRBJ2-3,TRBV5-1,CASSLPGDTQYF
TRBJ1-1,TRBV7-2,CASSLVSLPRGEAFF
TRBJ2-7,TRBV9,CASSQTPGSYEQYF
TRBJ1-2,TRBV19,CASSTTGYGYTF
TRBJ2-4,TRBV10-3,CAISGGHLAKNIQYF